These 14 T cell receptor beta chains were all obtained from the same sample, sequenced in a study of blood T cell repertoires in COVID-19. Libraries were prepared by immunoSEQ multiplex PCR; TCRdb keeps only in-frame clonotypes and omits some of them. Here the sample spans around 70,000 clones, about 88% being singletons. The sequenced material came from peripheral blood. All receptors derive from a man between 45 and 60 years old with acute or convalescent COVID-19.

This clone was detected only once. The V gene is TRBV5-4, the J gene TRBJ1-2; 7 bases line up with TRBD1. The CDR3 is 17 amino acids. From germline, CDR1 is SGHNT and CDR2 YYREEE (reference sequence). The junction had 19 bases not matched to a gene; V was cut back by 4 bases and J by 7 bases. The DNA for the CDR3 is TGTGCCAGCAGCCTACCGGGACAGCTCCAGGGGGTGGTTGGCTACACCTTC. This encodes CASSLPGQLQGVVGYTF. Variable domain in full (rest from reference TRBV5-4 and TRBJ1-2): ETGVTQSPTHLIKTRGQQVTLRCSSQSGHNTVSWYQQALGQGPQFIFQYYREEENGRGNFPPRFSGLQFPNYSSELNVNALELDDSALYLCASSLPGQLQGVVGYTFGSGTRLTVV.

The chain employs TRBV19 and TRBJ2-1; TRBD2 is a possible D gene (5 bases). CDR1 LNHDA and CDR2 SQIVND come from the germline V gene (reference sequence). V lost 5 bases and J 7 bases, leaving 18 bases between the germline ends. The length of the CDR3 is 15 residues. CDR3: CASSHPGGRLNEQFF. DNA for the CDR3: TGTGCCAGTAGTCACCCCGGAGGAAGGTTGAATGAGCAGTTCTTC.

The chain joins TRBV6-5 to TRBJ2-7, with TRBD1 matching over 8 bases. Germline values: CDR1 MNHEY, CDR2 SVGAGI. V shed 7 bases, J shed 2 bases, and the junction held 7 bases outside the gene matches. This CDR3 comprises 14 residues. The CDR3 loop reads CASNSDRAPYEQYF. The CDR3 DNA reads TGTGCCAGCAATTCGGACAGGGCACCCTACGAGCAGTACTTC.

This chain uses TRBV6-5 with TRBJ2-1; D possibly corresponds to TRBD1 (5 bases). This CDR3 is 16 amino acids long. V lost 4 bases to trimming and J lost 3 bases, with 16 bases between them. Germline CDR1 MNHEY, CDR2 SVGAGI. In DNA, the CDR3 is TGTGCCAGCAGTTTGAGCCGCAATACAGGCTACAATGAGCAGTTCTTC. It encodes CASSLSRNTGYNEQFF.

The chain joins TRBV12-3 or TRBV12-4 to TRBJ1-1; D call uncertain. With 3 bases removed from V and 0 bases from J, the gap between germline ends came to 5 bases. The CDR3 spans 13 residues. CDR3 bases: TGTGCCAGCAGTTTTTTTATGAACACTGAAGCTTTCTTT. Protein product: CASSFFMNTEAFF.

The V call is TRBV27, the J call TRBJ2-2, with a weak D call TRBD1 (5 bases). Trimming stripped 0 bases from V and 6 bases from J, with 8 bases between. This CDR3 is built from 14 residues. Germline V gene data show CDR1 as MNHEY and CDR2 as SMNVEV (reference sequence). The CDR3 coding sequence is TGTGCCAGCAGTTTATCGATGGGGCCCGGGGAGCTGTTTTTT. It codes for CASSLSMGPGELFF.

The CDR3 region is CASSVGEGPYEQYF. CDR3 sequence (DNA): TGTGCCAGCTCGGTGGGGGAGGGTCCCTACGAGCAGTACTTC. The chain employs TRBV2 and TRBJ2-7; 7 bases are a match to TRBD2. Losses at the gene ends were 8 bases for V and 2 bases for J; bases not matched to a gene: 9. This CDR3 is 14 amino acids long. The germline V gene has CDR1 SNHLY and CDR2 FYNNEI.

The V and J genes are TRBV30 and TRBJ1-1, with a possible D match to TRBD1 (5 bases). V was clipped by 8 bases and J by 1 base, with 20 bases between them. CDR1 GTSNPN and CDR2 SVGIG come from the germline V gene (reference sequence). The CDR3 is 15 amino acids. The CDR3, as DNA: TGTGCCGGTGGACACCTGGCACTGGGGAACACTGAAGCTTTCTTT. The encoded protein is CAGGHLALGNTEAFF.

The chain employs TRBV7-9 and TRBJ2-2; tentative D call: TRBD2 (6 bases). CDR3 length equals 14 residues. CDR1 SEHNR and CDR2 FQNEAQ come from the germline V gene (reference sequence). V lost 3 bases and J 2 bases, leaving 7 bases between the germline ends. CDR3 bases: TGTGCCAGCAGCTTCGGGAGTAACACCGGGGAGCTGTTTTTT. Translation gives CASSFGSNTGELFF. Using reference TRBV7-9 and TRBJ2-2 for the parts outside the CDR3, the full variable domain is DTGVSQNPRHKITKRGQNVTFRCDPISEHNRLYWYRQTLGQGPEFLTYFQNEAQLEKSRLLSDRFSAERPKGSFSTLEIQRTEQGDSAMYLCASSFGSNTGELFFGEGSRLTVL.

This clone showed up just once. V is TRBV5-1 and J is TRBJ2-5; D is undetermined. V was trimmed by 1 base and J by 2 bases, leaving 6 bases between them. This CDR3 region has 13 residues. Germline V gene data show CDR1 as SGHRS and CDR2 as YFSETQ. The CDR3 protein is CASSLLLQETQYF. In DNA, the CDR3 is TGCGCCAGCAGCTTGCTACTGCAAGAGACCCAGTACTTC.

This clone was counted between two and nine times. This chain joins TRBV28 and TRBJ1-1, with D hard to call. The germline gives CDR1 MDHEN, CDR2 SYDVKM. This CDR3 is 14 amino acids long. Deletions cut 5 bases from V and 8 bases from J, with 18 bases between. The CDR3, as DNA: TGTGCCAGCAGTCGCGGGCTCCGGAACTGGGAAGCTTTCTTT. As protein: CASSRGLRNWEAFF.

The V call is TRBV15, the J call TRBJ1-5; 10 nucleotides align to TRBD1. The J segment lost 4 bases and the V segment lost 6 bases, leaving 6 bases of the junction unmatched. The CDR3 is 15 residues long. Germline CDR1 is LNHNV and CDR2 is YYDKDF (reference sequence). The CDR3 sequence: CATSSGTGANQPQHF. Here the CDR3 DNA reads TGTGCCACCAGTTCTGGGACAGGGGCGAATCAGCCCCAGCATTTT.

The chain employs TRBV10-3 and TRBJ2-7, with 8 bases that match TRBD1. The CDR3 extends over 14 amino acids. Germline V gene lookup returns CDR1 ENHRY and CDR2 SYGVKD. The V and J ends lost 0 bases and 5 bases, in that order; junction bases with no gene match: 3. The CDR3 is CAISESGTGNEQYF. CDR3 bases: TGTGCCATCAGTGAGTCGGGGACAGGCAACGAGCAGTACTTC.

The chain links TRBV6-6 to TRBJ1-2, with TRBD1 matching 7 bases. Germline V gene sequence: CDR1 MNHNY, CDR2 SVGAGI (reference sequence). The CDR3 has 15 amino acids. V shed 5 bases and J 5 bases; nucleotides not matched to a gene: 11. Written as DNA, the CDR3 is TGTGCCAGCAGTACCATAGACAGGGCCGGATATGGCTACACCTTC. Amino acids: CASSTIDRAGYGYTF.